A selection of T cell receptor beta chains follows, all from one sample in a study of cytomegalovirus exposure and HLA in healthy donors. Sequenced by immunoSEQ multiplex PCR; TCRdb stores in-frame clones only, minus some. The data show 55,000 to 85,000 clones, about 84% seen once. The sequenced material came from PBMCs. Receptors were obtained from a man between 18 and 35 years old in good health and CMV-seropositive. Both conserved end residues are part of each CDR3. The D gene is left open where the match is weak. Size tells how often a clone was seen (once, few, many) or the class of an expanded clone, and some rows leave it out.

D gene	clone size	V gene	J gene	CDR3 DNA	CDR3 protein
TRBD1	.	TRBV29-1	TRBJ2-7	TGCAGCGTTTGGGGACAGAACTCCTACGAGCAGTACTTC	CSVWGQNSYEQYF
TRBD2	.	TRBV5-6	TRBJ2-1	TGTGCCAGCAGCTTCCAGCGGGACGAGCAGTTCTTC	CASSFQRDEQFF
TRBD1	.	TRBV10-3	TRBJ1-6	TGTGCCATCAGAAAGGGACAGGGATTCAATTCACCCCTCCACTTT	CAIRKGQGFNSPLHF
TRBD1	.	TRBV28	TRBJ1-1	TGTGCCAGTGGTCGGACAGGGGAAGCTTTCTTT	CASGRTGEAFF
.	once	TRBV29-1	TRBJ1-1	TGCAGCGTGGGTGGCAGGGCGAACACTGAAGCTTTCTTT	CSVGGRANTEAFF
TRBD1	.	TRBV30	TRBJ1-5	TGTGCCTGGAGCAGGGGGCACGATCAGCCCCAGCATTTT	CAWSRGHDQPQHF
.	.	TRBV10-2	TRBJ2-3	TGCGCCAGCAGTGAGTCTCGATGGGGGGCAGATACGCAGTATTTT	CASSESRWGADTQYF
.	.	TRBV7-9	TRBJ1-1	TGTGCCAGCAGCTTAGGGGTAGCGAACACTGAAGCTTTCTTT	CASSLGVANTEAFF
.	.	TRBV19	TRBJ1-2	TGTGCCAGTAACCCTACAGGGCGCTATGGCTACACCTTC	CASNPTGRYGYTF
TRBD1	few	TRBV7-2	TRBJ1-1	TGTGCCAGCAGCTTAGGGGGACAGGGGAACACTGAAGCTTTCTTT	CASSLGGQGNTEAFF
TRBD1	.	TRBV30	TRBJ1-1	TGTGCCTGGACTAGGGCAGGGGGCGTTTTCTTT	CAWTRAGGVFF
.	.	TRBV4-2	TRBJ1-1	TGTGCCAGCAGCGCCGTGGCGGCTCTGAACACTGAAGCTTTCTTT	CASSAVAALNTEAFF
.	few	TRBV19	TRBJ1-5	TGTGCCAGTAGTATAACCACAGGGATCAATCAGCCCCAGCATTTT	CASSITTGINQPQHF
.	.	TRBV4-1	TRBJ1-2	TGCGCCAGCAGCCGCAGTCCGACCCAAGGGGAAGGAACTAACTATGGCTACACCTTC	CASSRSPTQGEGTNYGYTF
.	.	TRBV10-2	TRBJ1-2	TGCGCCAGCAGTATCAGGGAAACGGATGGCTACACCTTC	CASSIRETDGYTF
.	.	TRBV16	TRBJ1-4	TGTGCCAGCAGCCAATCATCCCAGGGGAATGAAAAACTGTTTTTT	CASSQSSQGNEKLFF
TRBD1	.	TRBV7-9	TRBJ2-3	TGTGCCAGCAGTCAGGACAGGGAAAGAGATACGCAGTATTTT	CASSQDRERDTQYF
.	once	TRBV20-1	TRBJ1-6	TGCAGTGGACAGATTGTTTCACCCCTCCACTTT	CSGQIVSPLHF
TRBD1	.	TRBV10-2	TRBJ2-7	TGCGCCAGCAGGGTCCCGGGACAGAAACACGAGCAGTACTTC	CASRVPGQKHEQYF
.	.	TRBV10-1	TRBJ2-7	TGCGCCAGCAGTGAGTCGTACTCTGCCTCCTACGAGCAGTACTTC	CASSESYSASYEQYF
.	.	TRBV2	TRBJ1-6	TGTGCCAGCAGGGAGCCGGGACTGGAGGTGAGGGATTCACCCCTCCACTTT	CASREPGLEVRDSPLHF
TRBD2	.	TRBV6-5	TRBJ2-7	TGTGCCAGCAGTTACAAGGCTAGCGGGTTCTACGAGCAGTACTTC	CASSYKASGFYEQYF
.	few	TRBV5-1	TRBJ2-1	TGCGCCAGCAGCTTGAGGCAGGGTGTCAACAATGAGCAGTTCTTC	CASSLRQGVNNEQFF
.	.	TRBV6-5	TRBJ1-1	TGTGCCAGCAGTTACTCGAGGACAGTGACTGAAGCTTTCTTT	CASSYSRTVTEAFF
TRBD1	.	TRBV29-1	TRBJ2-3	TGCAGCGTGCCTGGGACAGCCCCTAGCACAGATACGCAGTATTTT	CSVPGTAPSTDTQYF
.	.	TRBV7-5	TRBJ1-5	TGTGCCAGAAGCCTCACGAGGGACAATCAGCCCCAGCATTTT	CARSLTRDNQPQHF
TRBD1	.	TRBV29-1	TRBJ2-7	TGCAGCGTGGGACAGGGGGGGTACGAGCAGTACTTC	CSVGQGGYEQYF
.	.	TRBV2	TRBJ1-2	TGTGCCAGCAAGGGGCCGGACTATGGCTACACCTTC	CASKGPDYGYTF
TRBD2	.	TRBV2	TRBJ2-7	TGTGCCAGCTCGGGACTAGCGGGAGGAAGCTCCTACGAGCAGTACTTC	CASSGLAGGSSYEQYF
.	few	TRBV11-3	TRBJ2-1	TGTGCCAGCAGCTTAGCCAGTACCTACAATGAGCAGTTCTTC	CASSLASTYNEQFF
TRBD1	once	TRBV5-4	TRBJ2-3	TGTGCCAGCAGCTTGTGGGCAGGGGGCGCAGATACGCAGTATTTT	CASSLWAGGADTQYF
.	.	TRBV5-4	TRBJ2-1	TGTGCCAGCAGCTTGGGGACTATGCAGTTCTTC	CASSLGTMQFF
TRBD1	.	TRBV6-5	TRBJ2-7	TGTGCCAGCAGTTACCACGACAGGGGATCGAGAAACGAGCAGTACTTC	CASSYHDRGSRNEQYF